This T cell receptor beta chain was observed in a study of shared clonotypes between healthy human individuals. Turning to the study itself: Three CD4 naive, three CD4 memory, two CD8 naive and one CD8 memory plate were used per donor. Overall study results and limits: Generally, naive subsets came out with larger estimated richness than memory subsets. Only blood was sampled, and tissue TCR repertoires likely differ from blood ones.

Cells designated naive CD8 were CD45RO-negative and were positively selected for CCR7, with terminally differentiated effector memory CD45RA+ cells excluded. The table came from immunoSEQ multiplex PCR; TCRdb's copy has only in-frame clones and leaves some out. This table has more than 2 million clones, over 85% appearing once. The CDR3 consists of 16 residues. Germline loops: CDR1 SGHVS, CDR2 FNYEAQ. V gave up 4 bases and J gave up 0 bases; unmatched junction bases: 5. In regard to this clone: No antigen is known for it.

The source is a man younger than 35 in good health. Some clones in this sample may be carry-over from other donors' samples. V usage is TRBV7-6 and J usage is TRBJ2-5, with 10 bases lining up with TRBD1. The specimen was naive CD8+ T cells from PBMCs. This CDR3 is CASSWTGTGDQETQYF. Here the CDR3 DNA reads TGTGCCAGCAGCTGGACCGGGACAGGGGACCAAGAGACCCAGTACTTC.